This TCR beta chain was recovered during a study of CD8 T cells in ankylosing spondylitis. Study-wide points: Significantly higher representation of disease-linked clones was reported for matched ankylosing spondylitis synovial fluid. Disease-linked clones, CD8+, were relatively rare in peripheral blood.

Molecular-barcoded quantitative 5'-RACE produced these TCR beta libraries. TCRdb reprocessed the 5' RACE reads via MiXCR and lists one record per CDR3 protein. The sample has hundreds of thousands of distinct CDR3 sequences; less than 25% are singletons. Comments on this clonotype: The target antigen is unknown.

V lost 5 bases to trimming and J lost 0 bases; unmatched junction nucleotides: 6. In germline, CDR1 is SGHVS, CDR2 FQNEAQ. This CDR3 has 15 residues. The receptor's source is a female donor with ankylosing spondylitis or in good health (not recorded which). This chain joins TRBV7-8 and TRBJ1-1, with TRBD1 matching over 7 bases. The specimen sequenced was blood, either unsorted or a sorted T cell fraction (not recorded which). DNA of the CDR3: TGTGCCAGCAGCCCCGAGACAGGGTTGAACACTGAAGCTTTCTTT. This sequence encodes CASSPETGLNTEAFF.